This TCR beta chain was identified in a study of T cell responses to AZD1222 COVID-19 vaccine. Background on the study: Pooled samples include second doses given at about 4 or 12 weeks. Study-level points and caveats: Following two doses of AZD1222, Spike-specific TCR breadth and depth rose. None of the repertoires were sampled until the peak T cell response had passed. Among vaccine-associated CD4 TCRs, coverage spanned spike, with dominance at 160-218 and 743-854.

Assay used: immunoSEQ multiplex PCR; TCRdb lists only in-frame clones, some missing. The sample yields roughly 70,000 clones, 82% seen once. This CDR3 is 13 amino acids long. V was shortened by 5 bases and J by 0 bases, with 8 bases between the two germline ends. Per germline, CDR1 MDHEN and CDR2 SYDVKM. With respect to this clone: Its antigen is as yet unknown.

The rearrangement links TRBV28 to TRBJ2-7; no clear D. Sequences were derived from peripheral blood, sampled on day 0 of AZD1222 vaccination. This clonotype originated in an adult in good health. The chain's CDR3 is CASSPENSYEQYF. CDR3 nucleotide sequence: TGTGCCAGCAGTCCGGAAAACTCCTACGAGCAGTACTTC. The variable domain in full, with the rest retrieved from reference TRBV28 and TRBJ2-7, is DVKVTQSSRYLVKRTGEKVFLECVQDMDHENMFWYRQDPGLGLRLIYFSYDVKMKEKGDIPEGYSVSREKKERFSLILESASTNQTSMYLCASSPENSYEQYFGPGTRLTVT.